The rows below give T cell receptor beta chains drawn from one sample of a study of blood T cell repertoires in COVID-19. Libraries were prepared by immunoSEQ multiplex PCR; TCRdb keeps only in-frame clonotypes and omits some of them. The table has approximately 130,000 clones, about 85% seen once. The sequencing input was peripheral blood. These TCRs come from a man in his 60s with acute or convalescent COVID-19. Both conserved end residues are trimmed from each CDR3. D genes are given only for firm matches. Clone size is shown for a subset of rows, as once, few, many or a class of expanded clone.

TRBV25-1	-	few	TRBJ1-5	ASSRGSNQPQH
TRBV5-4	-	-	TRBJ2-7	ASSLALGSYEQY
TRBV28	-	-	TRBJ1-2	ASRQQSDYGYT
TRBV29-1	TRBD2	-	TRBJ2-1	SVILAGGGSSYNEQF
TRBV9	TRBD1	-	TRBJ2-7	ASSVEGASYEQY
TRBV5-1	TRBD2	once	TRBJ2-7	ASSFGTSDTYEQY
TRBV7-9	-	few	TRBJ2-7	ASSLVLGSSYEQY
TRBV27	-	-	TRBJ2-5	ASTTGAGQETQY
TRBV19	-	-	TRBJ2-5	ASGDFGETQY
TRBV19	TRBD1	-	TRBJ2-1	ASSIDRGSYNEQF
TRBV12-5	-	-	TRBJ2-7	ASGLVKSDEQY
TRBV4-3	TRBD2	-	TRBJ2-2	ASSLGGIAGGLNTGELF
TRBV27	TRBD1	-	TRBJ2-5	ASRALRTGFYQETQY
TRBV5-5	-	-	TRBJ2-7	ASSPGVFSYEQY
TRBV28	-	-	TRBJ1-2	ASSDIRGGYT
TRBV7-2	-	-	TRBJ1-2	ASSDRQLPHYGYT
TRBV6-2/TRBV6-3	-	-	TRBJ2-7	ASSYTAGPYEQY
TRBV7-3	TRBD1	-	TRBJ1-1	ASSLGQGLTEAF
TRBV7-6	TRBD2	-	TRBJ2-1	ASSSWTSGNPYNEQF
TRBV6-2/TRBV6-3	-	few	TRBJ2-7	ASSGVSYEQY
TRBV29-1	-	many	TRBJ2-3	SGSLTRTDTQY
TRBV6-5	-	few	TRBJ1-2	ASSRGGWANYGYT
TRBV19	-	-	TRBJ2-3	ASSAQQGSDTQY
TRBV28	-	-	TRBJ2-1	ASSYSGGYNEQF
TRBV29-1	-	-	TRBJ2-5	SVRRGGQETQY
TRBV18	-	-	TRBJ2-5	ASSPLERGIHQETQY
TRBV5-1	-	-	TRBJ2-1	ASSFPGYNEQF
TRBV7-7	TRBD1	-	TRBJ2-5	ASSSSGAGGMGETQY
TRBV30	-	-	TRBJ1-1	AWSVLTNTEAF